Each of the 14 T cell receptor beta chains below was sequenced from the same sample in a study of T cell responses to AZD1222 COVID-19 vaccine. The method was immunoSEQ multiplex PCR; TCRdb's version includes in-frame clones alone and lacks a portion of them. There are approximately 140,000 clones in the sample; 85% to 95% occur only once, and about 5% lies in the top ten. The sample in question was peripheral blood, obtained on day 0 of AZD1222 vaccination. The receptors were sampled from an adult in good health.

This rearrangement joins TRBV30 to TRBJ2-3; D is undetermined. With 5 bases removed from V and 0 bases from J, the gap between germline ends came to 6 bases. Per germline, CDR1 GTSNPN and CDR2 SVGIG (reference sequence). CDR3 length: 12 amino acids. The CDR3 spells CAWGLSTDTQYF. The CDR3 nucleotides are TGTGCCTGGGGGTTAAGCACAGATACGCAGTATTTT.

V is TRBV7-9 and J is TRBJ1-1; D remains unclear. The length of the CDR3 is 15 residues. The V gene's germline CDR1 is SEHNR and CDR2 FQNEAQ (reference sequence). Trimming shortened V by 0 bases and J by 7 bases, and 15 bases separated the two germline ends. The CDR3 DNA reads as TGTGCCAGCAGCTTAGCGATTGAGGCGGCTAATGAAGCTTTCTTT. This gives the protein CASSLAIEAANEAFF. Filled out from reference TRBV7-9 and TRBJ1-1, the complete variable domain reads DTGVSQNPRHKITKRGQNVTFRCDPISEHNRLYWYRQTLGQGPEFLTYFQNEAQLEKSRLLSDRFSAERPKGSFSTLEIQRTEQGDSAMYLCASSLAIEAANEAFFGQGTRLTVV.

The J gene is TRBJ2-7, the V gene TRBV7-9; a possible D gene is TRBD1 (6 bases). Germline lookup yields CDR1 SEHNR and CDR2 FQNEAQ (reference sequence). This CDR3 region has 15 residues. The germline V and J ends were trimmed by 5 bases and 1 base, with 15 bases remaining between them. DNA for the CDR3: TGTGCCAGCAGCCGCCACAGGGTTGAGTCCTACGAGCAGTACTTC. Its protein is CASSRHRVESYEQYF.

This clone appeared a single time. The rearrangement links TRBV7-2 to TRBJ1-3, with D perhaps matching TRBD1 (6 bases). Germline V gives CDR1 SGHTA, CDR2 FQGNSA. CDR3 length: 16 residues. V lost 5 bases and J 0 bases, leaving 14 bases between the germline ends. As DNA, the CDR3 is TGTGCCAGCAGCATCTGGGGGGCTAGCTCTGGAAACACCATATATTTT. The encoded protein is CASSIWGASSGNTIYF.

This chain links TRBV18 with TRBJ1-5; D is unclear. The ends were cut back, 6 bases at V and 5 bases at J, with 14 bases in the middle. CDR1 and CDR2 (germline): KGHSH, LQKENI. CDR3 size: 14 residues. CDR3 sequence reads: CASSPTRQDQPQHF. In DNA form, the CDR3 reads TGTGCCAGCTCTCCGACAAGGCAGGATCAGCCCCAGCATTTT. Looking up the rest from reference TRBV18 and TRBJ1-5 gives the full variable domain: NAGVMQNPRHLVRRRGQEARLRCSPMKGHSHVYWYRQLPEEGLKFMVYLQKENIIDESGMPKERFSAEFPKEGPSILRIQQVVRGDSAAYFCASSPTRQDQPQHFGDGTRLSIL.

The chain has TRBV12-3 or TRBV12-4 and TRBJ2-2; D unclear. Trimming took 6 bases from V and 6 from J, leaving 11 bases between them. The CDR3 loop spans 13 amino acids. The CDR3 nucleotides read TGTGCCAGCAGGGCCGGCCCCGCCGGGGAGCTGTTTTTT. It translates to CASRAGPAGELFF.

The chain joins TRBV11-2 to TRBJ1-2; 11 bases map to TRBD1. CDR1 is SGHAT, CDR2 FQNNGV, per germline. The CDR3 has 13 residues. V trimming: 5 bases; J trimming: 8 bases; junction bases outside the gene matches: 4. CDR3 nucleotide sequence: TGTGCCAGCAGCCTGGACAGGGGGCCGGGCTACACCTTC. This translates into CASSLDRGPGYTF.

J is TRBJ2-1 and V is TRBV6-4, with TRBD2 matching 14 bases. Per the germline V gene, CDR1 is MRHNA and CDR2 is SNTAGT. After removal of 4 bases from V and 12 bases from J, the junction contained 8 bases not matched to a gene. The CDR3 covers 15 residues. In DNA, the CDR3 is TGTGCCAGCAGTGGGGGACTAGCGGGAGACGATGGGCAGTTCTTC. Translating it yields CASSGGLAGDDGQFF.

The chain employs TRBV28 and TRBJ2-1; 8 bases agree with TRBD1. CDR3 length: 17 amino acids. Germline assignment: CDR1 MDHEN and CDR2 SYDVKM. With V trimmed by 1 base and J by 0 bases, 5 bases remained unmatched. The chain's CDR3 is CASSLFGGTGSYNEQFF. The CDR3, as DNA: TGTGCCAGCAGTTTATTCGGCGGGACAGGCTCCTACAATGAGCAGTTCTTC.

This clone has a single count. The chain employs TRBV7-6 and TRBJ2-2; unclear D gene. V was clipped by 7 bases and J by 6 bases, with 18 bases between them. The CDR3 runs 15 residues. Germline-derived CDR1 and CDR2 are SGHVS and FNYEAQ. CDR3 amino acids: CASTRLSDPPGELFF. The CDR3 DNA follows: TGTGCCAGCACCAGGCTTTCAGACCCGCCCGGGGAGCTGTTTTTT.

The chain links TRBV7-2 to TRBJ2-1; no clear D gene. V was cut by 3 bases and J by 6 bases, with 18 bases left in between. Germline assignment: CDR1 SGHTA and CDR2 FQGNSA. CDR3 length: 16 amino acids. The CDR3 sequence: CASSLALGNPLNEQFF. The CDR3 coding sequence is TGTGCCAGCAGCTTGGCTTTGGGGAACCCCCTCAATGAGCAGTTCTTC.

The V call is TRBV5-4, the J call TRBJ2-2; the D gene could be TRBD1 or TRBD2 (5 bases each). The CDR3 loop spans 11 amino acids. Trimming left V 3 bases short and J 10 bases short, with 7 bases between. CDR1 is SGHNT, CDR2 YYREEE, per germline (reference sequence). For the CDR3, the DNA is TGTGCCAGCAGCTGGGGACCGGAGCTGTTTTTT. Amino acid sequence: CASSWGPELFF.

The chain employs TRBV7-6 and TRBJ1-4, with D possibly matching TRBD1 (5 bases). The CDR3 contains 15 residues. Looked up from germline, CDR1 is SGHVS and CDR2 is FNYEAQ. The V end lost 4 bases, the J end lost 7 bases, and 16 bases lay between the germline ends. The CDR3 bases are TGTGCCAGCAGCTCTCGCGGGGCCCTTTTTGAAAAACTGTTTTTT. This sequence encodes CASSSRGALFEKLFF.

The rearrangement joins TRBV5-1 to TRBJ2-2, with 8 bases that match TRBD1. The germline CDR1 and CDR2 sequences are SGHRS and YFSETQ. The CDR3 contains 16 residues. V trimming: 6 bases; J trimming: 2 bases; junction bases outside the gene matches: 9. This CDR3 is CASKAWAGGNTGELFF. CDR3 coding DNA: TGCGCCAGCAAAGCTTGGGCAGGGGGCAACACCGGGGAGCTGTTTTTT. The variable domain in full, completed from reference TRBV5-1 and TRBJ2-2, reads KAGVTQTPRYLIKTRGQQVTLSCSPISGHRSVSWYQQTPGQGLQFLFEYFSETQRNKGNFPGRFSGRQFSNSRSEMNVSTLELGDSALYLCASKAWAGGNTGELFFGEGSRLTVL.